This T cell receptor beta chain emerged from a study of siplizumab effects on memory and regulatory T cells. Trimming pared 0 bases from V and 1 base from J, leaving 9 bases between. CDR3 length equals 14 residues. Germline assignment: CDR1 SQVTM and CDR2 ANQGSEA. The protocol was immunoSEQ multiplex PCR, while the TCRdb copy is restricted to in-frame clones and leaves out a portion. The sample shows over 60,000 clones, less than 95% of them seen only once. The sequence was collected from a human donor in good health. V is TRBV29-1 and J is TRBJ1-2; no clear D. The material sequenced was CD8+ T cells sorted from blood. The CDR3 DNA reads as TGCAGCGTTGAAGACGCTGGTAGTAACTATGGCTACACCTTC. It yields the protein CSVEDAGSNYGYTF.